Reported below is one T cell receptor (beta chain). Antigen unknown. A fixed DNA input of about 320 ng was used per bulk PBMC sample. Clones were sequenced by immunoSEQ multiplex PCR, and TCRdb holds only the in-frame ones, with some missing. The profile shows some 9,300 clones, approximately 90% of them singletons. CDR1 and CDR2 (germline): SGHTA, FQGNSA. V gave up 3 bases and J gave up 9 bases; unmatched junction bases: 9. This CDR3 is built from 14 residues. The data derive from a study of blood T cell dynamics during melanoma immunotherapy. Overall study context: First-line therapy was either pembrolizumab or nivolumab with ipilimumab for metastatic melanoma.

Study-wide results and caveats: It remained unknown if the driving T cell clones were melanoma-specific.

The time point denotes: pre-treatment baseline. One draw preceded checkpoint blockade; another followed its first cycle at week 3. The sample in question was blood, obtained from a patient treated with checkpoint blockade. The chain carries TRBV7-2 and TRBJ2-5; 8 bases match TRBD1. This clonotype was sampled from a human donor with melanoma. This CDR3 is CASSFGDRPEAQYF. In nucleotides, the CDR3 is TGTGCCAGCAGCTTTGGGGACAGGCCCGAGGCCCAGTACTTC.